The rows below give T cell receptor beta chains drawn from one sample of a study of T cell repertoires in ileal Crohn's disease. Assay used: immunoSEQ multiplex PCR; TCRdb lists only in-frame clones, some missing. The table shows 9,500 to 12,000 clones, with 87% occurring only once. The sample comprised ileal tissue. Every receptor here comes from an adult with Crohn's disease. The CDR3 runs from the conserved cysteine through the conserved F or W. A D gene is named only where the DNA matches it firmly. Clone size is given for some rows only: seen once, a few or many times, or a class if the clone is expanded.

CASRQGEREAFF	TGTGCCAGTCGACAGGGTGAGAGGGAAGCTTTCTTT	TRBJ1-1	NA	TRBD1	TRBV28
CASSYPGQSQFF	TGTGCCAGCAGCTATCCAGGACAGTCCCAGTTCTTC	TRBJ2-1	NA	NA	TRBV7-9
CASSSTGRGQGSEEQFF	TGTGCCAGCAGCTCAACTGGGAGGGGGCAGGGTTCAGAAGAGCAGTTCTTC	TRBJ2-1	NA	NA	TRBV7-9
CASSSPREGGGNTIYF	TGCGCCAGCAGCTCCCCTCGGGAGGGGGGCGGAAACACCATATATTTT	TRBJ1-3	NA	NA	TRBV5-1
CASSGELEQYF	TGTGCCAGCAGTGGGGAATTAGAGCAGTACTTC	TRBJ2-7	NA	NA	TRBV6-1
CASSADRPNTGELFF	TGTGCCAGCAGTGCCGACAGGCCGAACACCGGGGAGCTGTTTTTT	TRBJ2-2	NA	NA	TRBV6-1
CASSPSSGRSNTGELFF	TGTGCCAGCTCACCTTCTAGCGGGAGATCGAACACCGGGGAGCTGTTTTTT	TRBJ2-2	NA	TRBD2	TRBV18
CAFSLGQGYGYTF	TGTGCCTTCTCCTTGGGACAGGGTTATGGCTACACCTTC	TRBJ1-2	once	TRBD1	TRBV30
CASSLYQAGTEAFF	TGTGCCAGCAGCTTATACCAGGCCGGCACTGAAGCTTTCTTT	TRBJ1-1	NA	NA	TRBV7-2
CASSLGTAGNTIYF	TGTGCCAGCAGCTTAGGCACAGCTGGAAACACCATATATTTT	TRBJ1-3	NA	NA	TRBV7-2
CASTLQGGGEQFF	TGTGCCAGCACTCTACAGGGTGGTGGTGAGCAGTTCTTC	TRBJ2-1	once	NA	TRBV2
CASSRLGQGISNTEAFF	TGCGCCAGCAGCCGCCTAGGACAGGGGATATCGAACACTGAAGCTTTCTTT	TRBJ1-1	NA	TRBD1	TRBV5-1
CASSLGQGDLEPQHF	TGTGCCAGCTCTCTAGGACAGGGTGATTTGGAGCCCCAGCATTTT	TRBJ1-5	NA	TRBD1	TRBV18
CASSQGIQAVNTEAFF	TGCGCCAGCAGCCAAGGAATACAGGCGGTAAACACTGAAGCTTTCTTT	TRBJ1-1	NA	NA	TRBV4-3
CVTTSSYNEQFF	TGTGTGACGACCTCCTCCTACAATGAGCAGTTCTTC	TRBJ2-1	NA	NA	TRBV6-5
CATTQGRVSRGETQYF	TGTGCCACCACCCAGGGTAGAGTCTCAAGGGGGGAGACCCAGTACTTC	TRBJ2-5	few	NA	TRBV15
CASSSSNWVNTEAFF	TGCGCCAGCAGCTCCTCTAATTGGGTGAACACTGAAGCTTTCTTT	TRBJ1-1	few	NA	TRBV5-1
CASSYQGLIGNIQYF	TGTGCCAGCAGTTATCAGGGTTTAATTGGTAACATTCAGTACTTC	TRBJ2-4	NA	NA	TRBV6-5
CASSINSLNTEAFF	TGTGCCAGTAGTATCAACAGTCTGAACACTGAAGCTTTCTTT	TRBJ1-1	NA	NA	TRBV19
CASRQGLAGVNEQFF	TGTGCCAGCAGACAGGGACTAGCGGGAGTCAATGAGCAGTTCTTC	TRBJ2-1	NA	TRBD2	TRBV6-6
CASSFRTGGAVEGYTF	TGTGCCAGCAGCTTTAGGACAGGGGGCGCTGTGGAAGGCTACACCTTC	TRBJ1-2	NA	TRBD1	TRBV13
CAISEEVRTEAFF	TGTGCCATCAGTGAGGAAGTGCGAACTGAAGCTTTCTTT	TRBJ1-1	NA	NA	TRBV10-3
CASSLGVSADTQYF	TGCGCCAGCAGCTTGGGGGTTTCGGCGGATACGCAGTATTTT	TRBJ2-3	NA	NA	TRBV5-1
CASSYGATIYEQYF	TGTGCCAGCAGTTACGGTGCAACAATTTACGAGCAGTACTTC	TRBJ2-7	NA	NA	TRBV6-6
CASSARFGYNEQFF	TGTGCCAGCAGTGCTAGGTTTGGATACAATGAGCAGTTCTTC	TRBJ2-1	NA	NA	TRBV6-1
CASSVEVPSNTGELFF	TGCGCCAGCAGCGTCGAGGTACCTTCGAACACCGGGGAGCTGTTTTTT	TRBJ2-2	once	NA	TRBV5-1
CASSHGRGDQPQHF	TGTGCCAGCAGTCACGGCCGGGGGGATCAGCCCCAGCATTTT	TRBJ1-5	NA	NA	TRBV27
CASSIDGRGTDTQYF	TGTGCCAGTAGTATAGATGGCAGGGGCACAGATACGCAGTATTTT	TRBJ2-3	NA	NA	TRBV19
CSAGGTSNQPQHF	TGCAGCGCGGGGGGAACGAGCAATCAGCCCCAGCATTTT	TRBJ1-5	NA	NA	TRBV29-1
CASSLGAALYNEQFF	TGCGCCAGCAGCTTGGGGGCAGCTCTCTACAATGAGCAGTTCTTC	TRBJ2-1	NA	NA	TRBV5-1
CASRPGQGNYGYTF	TGCGCCAGCAGACCGGGACAGGGTAACTATGGCTACACCTTC	TRBJ1-2	NA	TRBD1	TRBV4-1
CASSPRTTYGYTF	TGTGCCAGCAGCCCCCGGACGACCTATGGCTACACCTTC	TRBJ1-2	once	NA	TRBV7-9
CSAGPTRDTQYF	TGCAGCGCCGGCCCTACCAGAGATACGCAGTATTTT	TRBJ2-3	NA	NA	TRBV29-1
CAWSPKMNTEAFF	TGTGCCTGGAGTCCTAAGATGAACACTGAAGCTTTCTTT	TRBJ1-1	NA	NA	TRBV30
CAWSSAGHREGNTEAFF	TGTGCCTGGAGTTCCGCCGGCCACAGGGAAGGGAACACTGAAGCTTTCTTT	TRBJ1-1	NA	NA	TRBV30
CASSQDRGQGASYGYTF	TGTGCCAGCAGCCAAGATAGGGGACAGGGGGCGAGCTATGGCTACACCTTC	TRBJ1-2	NA	TRBD1	TRBV4-2
CAISGRESNTGELFF	TGTGCCATCAGTGGCCGGGAGTCGAACACCGGGGAGCTGTTTTTT	TRBJ2-2	NA	NA	TRBV10-3
CASSLQTSGRDTQYF	TGTGCCAGCAGCTTACAGACTAGCGGGAGAGATACGCAGTATTTT	TRBJ2-3	few	TRBD2	TRBV7-9
CASSPEDISGNTIYF	TGTGCCAGCTCACCGGAGGACATCTCTGGAAACACCATATATTTT	TRBJ1-3	NA	NA	TRBV18
CASVALGSGNQPQHF	TGTGCCTCGGTTGCGTTGGGGAGCGGCAATCAGCCCCAGCATTTT	TRBJ1-5	NA	NA	TRBV19
CASSPGTATTNEKLFF	TGTGCCAGCTCACCAGGGACAGCCACAACTAATGAAAAACTGTTTTTT	TRBJ1-4	NA	TRBD1	TRBV18
CATSGLHKINEQFF	TGTGCCACCTCGGGACTACATAAGATAAATGAGCAGTTCTTC	TRBJ2-1	NA	TRBD2	TRBV19
CASRTSGNEKLFF	TGTGCCAGCAGGACATCGGGTAATGAAAAACTGTTTTTT	TRBJ1-4	once	NA	TRBV25-1
CASSPPGTSSYNEQFF	TGTGCCAGCAGCCCCCCCGGGACTAGCAGTTACAATGAGCAGTTCTTC	TRBJ2-1	NA	TRBD2	TRBV4-2
CASSSTGMSGNTIYF	TGCGCCAGCAGCTCAACAGGAATGTCTGGAAACACCATATATTTT	TRBJ1-3	NA	NA	TRBV5-1
CASSLGGRNYGYTF	TGTGCCAGCAGCTTGGGTGGACGTAACTATGGCTACACCTTC	TRBJ1-2	NA	NA	TRBV5-6
CASSLWTSAGELFF	TGTGCCAGCTCACTGTGGACTAGCGCCGGGGAGCTGTTTTTT	TRBJ2-2	NA	TRBD2	TRBV18
CASSSRGQGTPYGYTF	TGTGCCAGCAGCTCCAGGGGACAGGGGACCCCTTATGGCTACACCTTC	TRBJ1-2	NA	TRBD1	TRBV7-3
CASSIQGSGANVLTF	TGTGCCAGCAGCATACAGGGGTCGGGGGCCAACGTCCTGACTTTC	TRBJ2-6	NA	TRBD1	TRBV11-2
CASIQTGGSGYTF	TGTGCCAGCATCCAGACAGGGGGCAGTGGCTACACCTTC	TRBJ1-2	NA	TRBD1	TRBV6-5
CASSLRKTYGYTF	TGTGCCAGCTCCTTACGGAAGACCTATGGCTACACCTTC	TRBJ1-2	NA	NA	TRBV6-1
CASTGVDRGSSEAFF	TGTGCCAGCACGGGAGTCGATCGGGGATCCAGTGAAGCTTTCTTT	TRBJ1-1	once	NA	TRBV6-6
CASSYRALNQPQHF	TGTGCCAGTTCTTACAGGGCCCTCAATCAGCCCCAGCATTTT	TRBJ1-5	NA	NA	TRBV19
CASSVGGREGLAFF	TGTGCCAGCAGCGTAGGAGGCCGCGAGGGCCTGGCTTTCTTT	TRBJ1-1	NA	NA	TRBV9
CASRYTQNPYNEQFF	TGTGCCAGCAGATACACCCAAAACCCCTACAATGAGCAGTTCTTC	TRBJ2-1	NA	NA	TRBV6-1
CASSGQGEYQPQHF	TGTGCCAGCAGTGGACAGGGAGAATATCAGCCCCAGCATTTT	TRBJ1-5	NA	TRBD1	TRBV6-5
CASGFPTGTSGLTGELFF	TGTGCTAGTGGTTTCCCGACCGGGACTAGCGGGCTCACCGGGGAGCTGTTTTTT	TRBJ2-2	NA	TRBD2	TRBV12-5
CASSLASTGELFF	TGTGCCAGCAGCCTCGCTTCCACCGGGGAGCTGTTTTTT	TRBJ2-2	few	NA	TRBV7-6
CASRKGTPGRDGYTF	TGTGCCAGTAGAAAGGGAACACCGGGAAGGGATGGCTACACCTTC	TRBJ1-2	NA	NA	TRBV19